The clone carrying this TCR beta chain occurred a few times. The target antigen is unknown. These data originate in a study of T-cell memory formation after mild COVID-19. Broader study findings: Clones from the second wave (peaking day 37) had unconfirmed SARS-CoV-2 specificity.

TCRdb analysed the 5' RACE reads with MiXCR anew, one entry per CDR3 protein. The sample yields roughly 500,000 distinct CDR3 sequences, roughly 22% seen once. The CDR3 has 14 amino acids. From germline, CDR1 is LGHNT and CDR2 FRNRAP. Trimming left V 3 bases short and J 4 bases short, with 12 bases between. The receptor was isolated from an adult woman who had mild COVID-19 (a few samples of this study predate the infection). Cell type and time point are not known. This chain connects TRBV12-5 to TRBJ1-1, with D possibly matching TRBD1 (5 bases). The sample consisted of PBMCs or a T cell subset sorted from them (not recorded which). The CDR3 loop reads CASGFGAAATEAFF. The CDR3 DNA is TGTGCTAGTGGTTTTGGGGCTGCGGCCACTGAAGCTTTCTTT.